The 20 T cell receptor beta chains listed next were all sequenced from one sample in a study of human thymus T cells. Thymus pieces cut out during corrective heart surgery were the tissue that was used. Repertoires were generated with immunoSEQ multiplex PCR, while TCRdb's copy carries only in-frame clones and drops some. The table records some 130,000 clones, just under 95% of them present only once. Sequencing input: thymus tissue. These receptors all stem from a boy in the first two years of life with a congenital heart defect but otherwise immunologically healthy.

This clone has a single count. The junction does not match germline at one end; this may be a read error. This CDR3 is CASSLGRGITGNTIYF. CDR3 nucleotide sequence: TGTGCCAGCAGTTTAGGAAGGGGGATAACTGGAAACACCATATATTTT. This rearrangement joins TRBV7-9 to TRBJ1-3; perhaps TRBD1 as D (6 bases). The CDR3 covers 16 residues. Germline assignment: CDR1 SEHNR and CDR2 FQNEAQ (reference sequence).

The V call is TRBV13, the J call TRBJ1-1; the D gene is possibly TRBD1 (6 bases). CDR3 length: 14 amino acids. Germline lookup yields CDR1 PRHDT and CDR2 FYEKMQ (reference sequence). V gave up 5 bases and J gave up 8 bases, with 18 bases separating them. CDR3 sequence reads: CASSPRGTLREAFF. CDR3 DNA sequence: TGTGCCAGCAGCCCACGCGGGACACTACGCGAAGCTTTCTTT.

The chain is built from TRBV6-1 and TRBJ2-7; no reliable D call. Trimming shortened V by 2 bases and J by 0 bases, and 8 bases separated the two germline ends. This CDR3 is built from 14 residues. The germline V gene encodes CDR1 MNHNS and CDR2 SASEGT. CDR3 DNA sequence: TGTGCCAGCAGTGAACCACTTCTCTCCTACGAGCAGTACTTC. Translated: CASSEPLLSYEQYF.

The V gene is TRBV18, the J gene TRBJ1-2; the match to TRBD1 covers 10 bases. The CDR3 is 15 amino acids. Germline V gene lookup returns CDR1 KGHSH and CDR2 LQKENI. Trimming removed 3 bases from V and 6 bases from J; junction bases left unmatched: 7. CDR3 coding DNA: TGTGCCAGCTCACCGGTTTCGGGACAGGGGAATGGCTACACCTTC. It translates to CASSPVSGQGNGYTF.

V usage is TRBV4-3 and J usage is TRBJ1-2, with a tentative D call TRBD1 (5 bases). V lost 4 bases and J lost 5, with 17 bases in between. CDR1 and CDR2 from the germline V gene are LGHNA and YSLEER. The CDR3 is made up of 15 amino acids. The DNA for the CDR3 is TGCGCCAGCAGCCTCACGCCGGGACCTCCTTATGGCTACACCTTC. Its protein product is CASSLTPGPPYGYTF.

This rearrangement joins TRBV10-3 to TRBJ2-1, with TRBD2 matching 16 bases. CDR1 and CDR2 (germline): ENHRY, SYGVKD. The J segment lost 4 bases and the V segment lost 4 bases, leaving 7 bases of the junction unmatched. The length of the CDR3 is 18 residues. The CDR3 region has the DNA TGTGCCATCAGTGTGGGACTAGCGGGGGGGATCTGGTACAATGAGCAGTTCTTC. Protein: CAISVGLAGGIWYNEQFF.

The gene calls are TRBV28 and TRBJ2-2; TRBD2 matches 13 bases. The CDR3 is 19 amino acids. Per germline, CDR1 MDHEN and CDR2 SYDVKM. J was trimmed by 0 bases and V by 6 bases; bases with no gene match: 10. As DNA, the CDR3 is TGTGCCAGCAGCTTTTCGACTAGCGGGGGGCTGACGAACACCGGGGAGCTGTTTTTT. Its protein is CASSFSTSGGLTNTGELFF.

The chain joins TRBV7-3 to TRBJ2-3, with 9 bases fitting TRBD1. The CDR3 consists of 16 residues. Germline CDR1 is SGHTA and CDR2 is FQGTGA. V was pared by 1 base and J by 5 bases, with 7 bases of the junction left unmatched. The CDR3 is CASSLIGDRARDTQYF. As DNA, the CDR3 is TGTGCCAGCAGCTTAATTGGGGACAGGGCGCGAGATACGCAGTATTTT.

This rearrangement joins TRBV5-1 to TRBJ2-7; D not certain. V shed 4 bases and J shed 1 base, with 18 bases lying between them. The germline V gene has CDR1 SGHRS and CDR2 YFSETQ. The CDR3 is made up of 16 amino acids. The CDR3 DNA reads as TGCGCCAGCAGCGTGATGCATAGCAGGCAGTCCTACGAGCAGTACTTC. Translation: CASSVMHSRQSYEQYF.

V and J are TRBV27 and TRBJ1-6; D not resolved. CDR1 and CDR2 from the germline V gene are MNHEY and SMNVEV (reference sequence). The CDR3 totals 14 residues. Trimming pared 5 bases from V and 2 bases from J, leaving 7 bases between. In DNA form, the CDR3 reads TGTGCCAGCAGTCTGTGGCCCTATAATTCACCCCTCCACTTT. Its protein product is CASSLWPYNSPLHF.

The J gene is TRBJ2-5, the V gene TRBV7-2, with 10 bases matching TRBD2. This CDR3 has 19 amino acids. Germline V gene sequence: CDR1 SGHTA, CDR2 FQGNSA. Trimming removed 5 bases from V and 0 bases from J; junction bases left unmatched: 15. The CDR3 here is CASSPEGLAGAGYQETQYF. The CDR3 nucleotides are TGTGCCAGCAGCCCGGAGGGGCTAGCGGGGGCCGGGTACCAAGAGACCCAGTACTTC.

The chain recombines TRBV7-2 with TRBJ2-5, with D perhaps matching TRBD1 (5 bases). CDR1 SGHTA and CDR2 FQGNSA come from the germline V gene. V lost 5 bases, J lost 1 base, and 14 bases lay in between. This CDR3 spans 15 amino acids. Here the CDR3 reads CASSLLSRGQETQYF. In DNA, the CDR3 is TGTGCCAGCAGCCTACTGAGTAGGGGCCAAGAGACCCAGTACTTC.

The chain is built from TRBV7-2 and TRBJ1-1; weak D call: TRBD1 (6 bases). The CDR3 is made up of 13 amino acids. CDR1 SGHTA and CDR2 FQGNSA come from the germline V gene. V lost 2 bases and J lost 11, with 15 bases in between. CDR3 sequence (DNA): TGTGCCAGCAGCTTATCCCCACGGGGGGGCGCTTTCTTT. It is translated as CASSLSPRGGAFF.

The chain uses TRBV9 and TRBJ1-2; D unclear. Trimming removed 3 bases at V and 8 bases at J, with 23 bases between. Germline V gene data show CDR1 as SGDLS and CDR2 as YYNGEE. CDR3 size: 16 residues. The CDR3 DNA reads TGTGCCAGCAGCGAGACGGCGGGTACCCCAGTTCGGGGCTACACCTTC. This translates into CASSETAGTPVRGYTF. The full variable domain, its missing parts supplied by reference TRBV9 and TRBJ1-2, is DSGVTQTPKHLITATGQRVTLRCSPRSGDLSVYWYQQSLDQGLQFLIQYYNGEERAKGNILERFSAQQFPDLHSELNLSSLELGDSALYFCASSETAGTPVRGYTFGSGTRLTVV.

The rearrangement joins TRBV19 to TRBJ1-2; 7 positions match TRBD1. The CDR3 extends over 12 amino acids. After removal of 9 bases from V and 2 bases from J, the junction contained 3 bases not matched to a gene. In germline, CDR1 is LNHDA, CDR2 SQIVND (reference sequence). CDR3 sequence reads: CASRTGNYGYTF. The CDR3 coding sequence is TGTGCCAGCAGGACAGGAAACTATGGCTACACCTTC. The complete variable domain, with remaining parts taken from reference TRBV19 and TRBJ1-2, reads DGGITQSPKYLFRKEGQNVTLSCEQNLNHDAMYWYRQDPGQGLRLIYYSQIVNDFQKGDIAEGYSVSREKKESFPLTVTSAQKNPTAFYLCASRTGNYGYTFGSGTRLTVV.

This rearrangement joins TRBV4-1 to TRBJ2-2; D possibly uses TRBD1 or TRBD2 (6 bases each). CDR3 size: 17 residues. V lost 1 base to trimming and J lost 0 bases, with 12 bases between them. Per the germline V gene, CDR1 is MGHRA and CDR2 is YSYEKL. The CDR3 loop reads CASSQARGGPNTGELFF. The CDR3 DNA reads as TGCGCCAGCAGCCAAGCCCGAGGGGGGCCGAACACCGGGGAGCTGTTTTTT.

This chain's CDR3 is CASSEERGSTYNEQFF. The CDR3 bases are TGCGCCAGCAGTGAAGAGCGGGGGAGTACCTACAATGAGCAGTTCTTC. The chain employs TRBV10-2 and TRBJ2-1; 8 nucleotides agree with TRBD2. J gave up 2 bases and V 3 bases, and 6 bases lay outside the gene matches. The CDR3 loop spans 16 amino acids. Germline-derived CDR1 and CDR2 are WSHSY and SAAADI.

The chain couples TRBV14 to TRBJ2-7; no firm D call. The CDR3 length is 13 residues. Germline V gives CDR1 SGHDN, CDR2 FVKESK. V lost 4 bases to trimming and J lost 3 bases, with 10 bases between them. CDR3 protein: CASSPDGLYEQYF. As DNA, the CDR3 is TGTGCCAGCAGCCCCGACGGGCTCTACGAGCAGTACTTC.

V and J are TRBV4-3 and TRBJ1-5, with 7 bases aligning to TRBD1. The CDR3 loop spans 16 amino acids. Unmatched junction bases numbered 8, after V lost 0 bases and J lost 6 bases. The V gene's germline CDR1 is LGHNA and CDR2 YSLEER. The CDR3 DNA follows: TGCGCCAGCAGCCAAGATAATAGGGCAGGGGGTCAGCCCCAGCATTTT. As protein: CASSQDNRAGGQPQHF.

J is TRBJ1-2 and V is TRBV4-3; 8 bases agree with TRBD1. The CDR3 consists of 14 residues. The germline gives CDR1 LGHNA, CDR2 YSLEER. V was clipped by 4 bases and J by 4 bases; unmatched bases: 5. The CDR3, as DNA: TGCGCCAGCAGCCCACGGGGACAGGCCTATGGCTACACCTTC. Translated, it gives CASSPRGQAYGYTF.